Shown below are 29 T cell receptor beta chains from a single sample sequenced in a study of T cell responses to AZD1222 COVID-19 vaccine. TCRdb keeps only in-frame clones here, not all; method: immunoSEQ multiplex PCR. The data contain 150,000 to 200,000 clones, around 94% of them singletons. Sequencing used peripheral blood, obtained on day 0 of AZD1222 vaccination. The origin of the receptors is an adult in good health.

This sequence joins TRBV12-3 or TRBV12-4 and TRBJ2-2, with D uncertain. This CDR3 spans 12 amino acids. Trimming pared 7 bases from V and 4 bases from J, leaving 7 bases between. This CDR3 reads CASTLFTGELFF. Written as DNA, the CDR3 is TGTGCCAGCACCCTCTTCACCGGGGAGCTGTTTTTT.

The V gene is TRBV9, the J gene TRBJ2-1, with D uncertain. Germline CDR1 is SGDLS and CDR2 is YYNGEE. The V end lost 0 bases, the J end lost 2 bases, and 6 bases lay between the germline ends. The CDR3 runs to 14 residues. The CDR3 DNA is TGTGCCAGCAGCGTAGTCCCTACCTACAATGAGCAGTTCTTC. It translates to CASSVVPTYNEQFF.

The gene calls are TRBV28 and TRBJ1-3; D may be TRBD1 (5 bases). The CDR3 length is 17 residues. V was shortened by 5 bases and J by 0 bases, with 17 bases between the two germline ends. Germline V gives CDR1 MDHEN, CDR2 SYDVKM. In nucleotides, the CDR3 is TGTGCCAGCAGTCCCCCCGACAGCCTGAGCTCTGGAAACACCATATATTTT. It yields the protein CASSPPDSLSSGNTIYF.

This chain connects TRBV5-1 to TRBJ1-1; tentatively, D is TRBD1 (5 bases). Trimming removed 5 bases from V and 2 bases from J, with 16 bases in between. The CDR3 extends over 15 amino acids. The germline CDR1 and CDR2 sequences are SGHRS and YFSETQ. The CDR3 sequence: CASRTAPNYNTEAFF. The CDR3, as DNA: TGCGCCAGCAGGACAGCCCCGAACTATAACACTGAAGCTTTCTTT. The complete variable domain, with remaining parts taken from reference TRBV5-1 and TRBJ1-1, reads KAGVTQTPRYLIKTRGQQVTLSCSPISGHRSVSWYQQTPGQGLQFLFEYFSETQRNKGNFPGRFSGRQFSNSRSEMNVSTLELGDSALYLCASRTAPNYNTEAFFGQGTRLTVV.

V gene TRBV2 combines with J gene TRBJ2-2; no clear D. The CDR3 contains 14 residues. From germline, CDR1 is SNHLY and CDR2 FYNNEI. The CDR3 bases are TGTGCTAATAAGCAGGAGCCCTTAACCGGGGAGCTGTTTTTT. Encoded protein: CANKQEPLTGELFF.

The chain is built from TRBV12-3 or TRBV12-4 and TRBJ1-2, with D unclear. CDR3 length: 13 amino acids. The V end lost 1 base, the J end lost 8 bases, and 11 bases lay between the germline ends. The CDR3 bases are TGTGCCAGCAGTTTAGGTGGTTTTGGGGGCTACACCTTC. Translated: CASSLGGFGGYTF.

J is TRBJ2-2 and V is TRBV11-1; D is perhaps TRBD2 (6 bases). V was cut by 1 base and J by 5 bases, with 14 bases left in between. The CDR3 has 16 amino acids. Germline V gene data show CDR1 as SGHAT and CDR2 as FQDESV (reference sequence). CDR3 amino acids: CASSLGVLATTGELFF. The CDR3 coding sequence is TGTGCCAGCAGCTTAGGAGTGCTAGCGACAACCGGGGAGCTGTTTTTT. The full variable domain, in which reference TRBV11-1 and TRBJ2-2 provide the parts outside the CDR3, is EAEVAQSPRYKITEKSQAVAFWCDPISGHATLYWYRQILGQGPELLVQFQDESVVDDSQLPKDRFSAERLKGVDSTLKIQPAELGDSAMYLCASSLGVLATTGELFFGEGSRLTVL.

The chain carries TRBV25-1 and TRBJ1-1, with unresolved D. V was shortened by 3 bases and J by 2 bases, with 13 bases between the two germline ends. Per the germline V gene, CDR1 is MGHDK and CDR2 is SYGVNS. CDR3 length equals 15 residues. This chain's CDR3 is CASSENPPRNTEAFF. CDR3 DNA: TGTGCCAGCAGTGAGAATCCCCCCAGAAACACTGAAGCTTTCTTT.

The chain employs TRBV27 and TRBJ2-1, with a possible D match to TRBD2 (6 bases). The CDR3 is 16 amino acids. Trimming stripped 7 bases from V and 8 bases from J, with 24 bases between. Germline values: CDR1 MNHEY, CDR2 SMNVEV (reference sequence). The CDR3 here is CASTRDWPALGDEQFF. The CDR3 region has the DNA TGTGCCAGCACTAGGGACTGGCCAGCCTTGGGGGATGAGCAGTTCTTC.

J is TRBJ1-2 and V is TRBV30; the D gene is possibly TRBD1 (5 bases). This CDR3 contains 12 residues. Looked up from germline, CDR1 is GTSNPN and CDR2 is SVGIG (reference sequence). Between the trimmed V and J ends, which lost 4 bases and 8 bases, there was a span of 14 bases. The DNA for the CDR3 is TGTGCCTGGACCCGGGACCGCCGGGGCTACACCTTC. This codes for CAWTRDRRGYTF.

The V and J genes are TRBV30 and TRBJ1-2, with D unclear. The V gene's germline CDR1 is GTSNPN and CDR2 SVGIG (reference sequence). V was shortened by 8 bases and J by 4 bases, with 20 bases between the two germline ends. The CDR3 spans 14 residues. The CDR3 region is CARTTSSLGYGYTF. CDR3 bases: TGTGCCCGCACGACCAGCAGTTTGGGCTATGGCTACACCTTC.

This chain uses TRBV19 with TRBJ1-5; TRBD1 matches 7 bases. The germline V gene encodes CDR1 LNHDA and CDR2 SQIVND (reference sequence). The trim removed 9 bases at V and 12 bases at J, leaving 11 bases unmatched. The CDR3 runs 12 residues. The CDR3 spells CASLARGSGQHF. Written as DNA, the CDR3 is TGTGCCAGCCTCGCCAGGGGGAGCGGCCAGCATTTT.

This chain joins TRBV29-1 and TRBJ2-5, with 10 bases matching TRBD1. CDR1 is SQVTM, CDR2 ANQGSEA, per germline. This CDR3 is built from 14 residues. V lost 6 bases and J lost 4; bases outside the gene matches: 8. For the CDR3, the DNA is TGCAGCGTCCCAATGACAGGGGGCAGAGAGACCCAGTACTTC. It specifies CSVPMTGGRETQYF.

This chain joins TRBV30 and TRBJ1-6; no firm D call. CDR1 and CDR2 from the germline V gene are GTSNPN and SVGIG (reference sequence). The CDR3 length is 12 residues. The V gene lost 2 bases and the J gene lost 15 bases, with 14 bases spanning the gap. CDR3: CAWSPTGVDLHF. CDR3 coding DNA: TGTGCCTGGAGTCCCACCGGAGTGGACCTCCACTTT.

V gene TRBV6-1 combines with J gene TRBJ1-5, with no clear D. The CDR3 is 14 residues long. Germline CDR1 reads MNHNS; CDR2 reads SASEGT. Trimming cost V 1 base and J 6 bases, with 10 bases left between them. The CDR3 DNA is TGTGCCAGCAGTGAAGGCGCAAACCCTCAGCCCCAGCATTTT. Protein product: CASSEGANPQPQHF.

The rearrangement uses TRBV5-4 and TRBJ2-5, with D perhaps assigned TRBD1 or TRBD2 (7 bases each). Per the germline V gene, CDR1 is SGHNT and CDR2 is YYREEE (reference sequence). V dropped 4 bases and J dropped 6 bases, with 25 bases sitting between them. This CDR3 region has 17 residues. DNA for the CDR3: TGTGCCAGCAGCAAAGGCGGGGGTGACAGGGCAGATCAGACCCAGTACTTC. It translates to CASSKGGGDRADQTQYF.

The chain is built from TRBV15 and TRBJ1-1, with D hard to call. Germline values: CDR1 LNHNV, CDR2 YYDKDF (reference sequence). V was trimmed by 7 bases and J by 1 base, leaving 4 bases between them. The CDR3 runs to 11 residues. The CDR3 spells CATMRNTEAFF. The CDR3 DNA follows: TGTGCCACCATGCGGAACACTGAAGCTTTCTTT.

This chain joins TRBV5-1 and TRBJ1-1; 10 nucleotides agree with TRBD1. The trim removed 4 bases at V and 5 bases at J, leaving 14 bases unmatched. This CDR3 is 17 amino acids long. Germline V gene lookup returns CDR1 SGHRS and CDR2 YFSETQ. DNA for the CDR3: TGCGCCAGCAGCCTAAAGACTCTCCGGGACAGGGGTACTGAAGCTTTCTTT. It translates to CASSLKTLRDRGTEAFF.

This clone was observed a single time. The chain recombines TRBV2 with TRBJ1-5; D gene unclear. CDR3 length equals 13 residues. From germline, CDR1 is SNHLY and CDR2 FYNNEI. V dropped 3 bases and J dropped 2 bases, with 5 bases sitting between them. The CDR3 nucleotides are TGTGCCAGCAGTGAGGCGGGCAATCAGCCCCAGCATTTT. This encodes CASSEAGNQPQHF. Together with reference TRBV2 and TRBJ1-5, the CDR3 gives the full variable domain: EPEVTQTPSHQVTQMGQEVILRCVPISNHLYFYWYRQILGQKVEFLVSFYNNEISEKSEIFDDQFSVERPDGSNFTLKIRSTKLEDSAMYFCASSEAGNQPQHFGDGTRLSIL.

The genes are TRBV19 and TRBJ2-4; 11 bases align to TRBD2. Germline V gene data show CDR1 as LNHDA and CDR2 as SQIVND (reference sequence). Trimming removed 8 bases from V and 6 bases from J; junction bases left unmatched: 9. This CDR3 is built from 15 residues. The CDR3 here is CASQPLAGVVNIQYF. Here the CDR3 DNA reads TGTGCCAGTCAACCACTAGCGGGAGTGGTAAACATTCAGTACTTC.

This chain joins TRBV5-1 and TRBJ1-5, with a tentative D call TRBD1 (5 bases). Per the germline V gene, CDR1 is SGHRS and CDR2 is YFSETQ. This CDR3 comprises 14 residues. V dropped 4 bases and J dropped 8 bases, with 16 bases sitting between them. CDR3 amino acids: CASSRGPGGEPQHF. CDR3 DNA sequence: TGCGCCAGCAGCCGCGGGCCCGGAGGGGAGCCCCAGCATTTT. Full variable domain (remainder filled in from reference TRBV5-1 and TRBJ1-5): KAGVTQTPRYLIKTRGQQVTLSCSPISGHRSVSWYQQTPGQGLQFLFEYFSETQRNKGNFPGRFSGRQFSNSRSEMNVSTLELGDSALYLCASSRGPGGEPQHFGDGTRLSIL.

The chain joins TRBV6-5 to TRBJ1-2, with 7 nucleotides matching TRBD1. J gave up 8 bases and V 4 bases, and 7 bases lay outside the gene matches. This CDR3 is 13 amino acids long. Germline CDR1 MNHEY, CDR2 SVGAGI. CDR3 sequence reads: CASSWTGSRGYTF. CDR3 DNA: TGTGCCAGCAGTTGGACAGGCTCGAGGGGCTACACCTTC.

The chain joins TRBV5-1 to TRBJ1-1, with 7 bases identical to TRBD1. After removal of 1 base from V and 4 bases from J, the junction contained 4 bases not matched to a gene. The germline V gene has CDR1 SGHRS and CDR2 YFSETQ. The CDR3 has 14 amino acids. CDR3 nucleotide sequence: TGCGCCAGCAGCTTGCTACAGGGGACCACTGAAGCTTTCTTT. Translating gives CASSLLQGTTEAFF. The variable domain in full, with the rest retrieved from reference TRBV5-1 and TRBJ1-1, is KAGVTQTPRYLIKTRGQQVTLSCSPISGHRSVSWYQQTPGQGLQFLFEYFSETQRNKGNFPGRFSGRQFSNSRSEMNVSTLELGDSALYLCASSLLQGTTEAFFGQGTRLTVV.

The chain recombines TRBV29-1 with TRBJ2-1; perhaps TRBD2 as D (5 bases). CDR1 and CDR2 (germline): SQVTM, ANQGSEA. The CDR3 contains 14 residues. Trimming cost V 1 base and J 0 bases, with 7 bases left between them. CDR3 residues: CSVEAGSSYNEQFF. The CDR3 bases are TGCAGCGTTGAAGCGGGGAGCTCCTACAATGAGCAGTTCTTC.

Only a few counts were recorded for this clone. DNA of the CDR3: TGTGCCAGCAGCTTCGGGACTGGCTCAGGCAATGAGCAGTTCTTC. This sequence encodes CASSFGTGSGNEQFF. The V and J genes are TRBV7-3 and TRBJ2-1; D is perhaps TRBD2 (6 bases). This CDR3 is built from 15 residues. Trimming removed 3 bases at V and 6 bases at J, with 15 bases between. CDR1 is SGHTA, CDR2 FQGTGA, per germline.

This chain joins TRBV7-2 and TRBJ2-5, with no clear D. The CDR3 spans 14 residues. Per germline, CDR1 SGHTA and CDR2 FQGNSA. Deletions cut 1 base from V and 7 bases from J, with 13 bases between. CDR3 in amino acids: CASSLEVAGSTQYF. The DNA for the CDR3 is TGTGCCAGCAGCTTAGAAGTAGCCGGATCGACCCAGTACTTC.

As concerns this clone: A read error may account for a junction end that differs from germline. The chain carries TRBV28 and TRBJ1-5; the D is unclear. Germline V gene lookup returns CDR1 MDHEN and CDR2 SYDVKM. The length of the CDR3 is 14 residues. The CDR3 loop reads CVSKAAPSNQPQHF. The CDR3 DNA reads as TGTGTCAGCAAGGCGGCACCGAGCAATCAGCCCCAGCATTTT. The full variable domain, in which reference TRBV28 and TRBJ1-5 provide the parts outside the CDR3, is DVKVTQSSRYLVKRTGEKVFLECVQDMDHENMFWYRQDPGLGLRLIYFSYDVKMKEKGDIPEGYSVSREKKERFSLILESASTNQTSMYLCVSKAAPSNQPQHFGDGTRLSIL.

The V call is TRBV4-1, the J call TRBJ2-6, with D uncertain. The CDR3 has 17 residues. Germline V CDR1 and CDR2: MGHRA, YSYEKL. V lost 1 base to trimming and J lost 0 bases, with 10 bases between them. CDR3 nucleotide sequence: TGCGCCAGCAGCCAAGCGCAACGGAACTCTGGGGCCAACGTCCTGACTTTC. This sequence encodes CASSQAQRNSGANVLTF.

The chain is built from TRBV11-2 and TRBJ2-1; no reliable D call. CDR3 length: 16 amino acids. V was pared by 4 bases and J by 0 bases, with 13 bases between. Germline CDR1 and CDR2: SGHAT and FQNNGV. This chain's CDR3 is CASSSYRHPSYNEQFF. As DNA, the CDR3 is TGTGCCAGCAGCTCTTATAGGCATCCCTCCTACAATGAGCAGTTCTTC.